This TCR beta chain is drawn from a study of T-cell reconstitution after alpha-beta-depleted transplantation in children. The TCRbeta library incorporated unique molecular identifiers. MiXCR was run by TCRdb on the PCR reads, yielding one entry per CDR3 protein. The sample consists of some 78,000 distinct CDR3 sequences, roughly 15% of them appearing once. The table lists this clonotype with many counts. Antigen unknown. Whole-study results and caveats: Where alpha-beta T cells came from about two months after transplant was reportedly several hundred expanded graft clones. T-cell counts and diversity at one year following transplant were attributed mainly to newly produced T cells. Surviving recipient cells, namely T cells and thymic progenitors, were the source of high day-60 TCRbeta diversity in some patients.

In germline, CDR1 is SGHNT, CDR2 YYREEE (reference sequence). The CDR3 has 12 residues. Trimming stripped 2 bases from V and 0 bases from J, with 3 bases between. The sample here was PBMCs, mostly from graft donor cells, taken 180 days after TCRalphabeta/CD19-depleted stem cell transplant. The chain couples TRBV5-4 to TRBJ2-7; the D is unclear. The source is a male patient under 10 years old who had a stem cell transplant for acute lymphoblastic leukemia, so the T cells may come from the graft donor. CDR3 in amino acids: CASSFDSYEQYF. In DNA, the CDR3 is TGTGCCAGCAGCTTCGACTCCTACGAGCAGTACTTC.